This entry concerns a single T cell receptor beta chain. Its target is unknown. The sample originates from a study of cytomegalovirus exposure and HLA in healthy donors. The study's findings and limits: In vitro confirmation showed a few CMV-associated chains to be CMV antigen specific.

This PCR relied on a set of 60 Vbeta primers and 13 Jbeta primers. Only in-frame clones appear in the TCRdb table, and some are missing; sequencing was by immunoSEQ multiplex PCR. The table lists 100,000 to 150,000 clones, around 75% of them singletons. The CDR3 is 13 amino acids. Germline lookup yields CDR1 SGHTA and CDR2 FQGTGA. Between the trimmed V and J ends, which lost 2 bases and 4 bases, there was a span of 8 bases. V is TRBV7-3 and J is TRBJ1-1; D gene unclear. The TCR was taken from a man aged 60-69 years in good health and CMV-seropositive. The sequenced sample was PBMCs. CDR3: CASSLASGTEAFF. Here the CDR3 DNA reads TGTGCCAGCAGCTTAGCATCCGGCACTGAAGCTTTCTTT.